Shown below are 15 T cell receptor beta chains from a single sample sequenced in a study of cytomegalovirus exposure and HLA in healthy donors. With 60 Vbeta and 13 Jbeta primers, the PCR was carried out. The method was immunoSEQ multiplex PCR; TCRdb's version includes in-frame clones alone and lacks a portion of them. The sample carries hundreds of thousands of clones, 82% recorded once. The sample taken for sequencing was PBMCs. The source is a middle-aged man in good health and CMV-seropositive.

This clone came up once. The CDR3 reads CASSLETSGYNEQFF. The CDR3 nucleotides read TGCGCCAGCAGTCTTGAGACTAGCGGATACAATGAGCAGTTCTTC. This chain links TRBV23-1 with TRBJ2-1, with 9 bases fitting TRBD2. TRBV23-1 is known as an ORF, though its function is uncertain. CDR3 length: 15 residues. V shed 4 bases, J shed 4 bases, and the junction held 5 bases outside the gene matches.

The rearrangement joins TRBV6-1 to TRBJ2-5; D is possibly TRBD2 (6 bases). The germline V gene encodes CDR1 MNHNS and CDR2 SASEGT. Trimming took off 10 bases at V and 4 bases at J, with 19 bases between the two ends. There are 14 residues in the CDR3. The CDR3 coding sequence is TGTGCCACCTCAAGAGGAGGGGTACCAGAGACCCAGTACTTC. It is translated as CATSRGGVPETQYF.

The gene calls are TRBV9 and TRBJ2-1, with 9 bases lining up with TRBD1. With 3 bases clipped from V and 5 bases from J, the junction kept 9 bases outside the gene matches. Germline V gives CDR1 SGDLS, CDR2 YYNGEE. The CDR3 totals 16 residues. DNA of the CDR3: TGTGCCAGCAGCGGACCCGGGACAGGGACCGACAATGAGCAGTTCTTC. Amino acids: CASSGPGTGTDNEQFF.

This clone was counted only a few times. The CDR3 spells CASSLRFTEAFF. In nucleotides, the CDR3 is TGTGCCAGCAGCCTCAGGTTTACTGAAGCTTTCTTT. The chain recombines TRBV6-1 with TRBJ1-1; D call uncertain. In germline, CDR1 is MNHNS, CDR2 SASEGT. The CDR3 runs to 12 residues. V dropped 6 bases and J dropped 5 bases, with 10 bases sitting between them.

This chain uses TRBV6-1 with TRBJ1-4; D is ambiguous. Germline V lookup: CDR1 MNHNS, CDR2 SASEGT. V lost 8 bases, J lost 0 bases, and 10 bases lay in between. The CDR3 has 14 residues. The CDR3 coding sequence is TGTGCCAGCGGGCTGCATGCAACTAATGAAAAACTGTTTTTT. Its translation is CASGLHATNEKLFF.

The CDR3 region is CASSLAGGGPGDTQYF. DNA for the CDR3: TGCGCCAGCAGCTTGGCCGGGGGAGGCCCGGGGGATACGCAGTATTTT. This chain connects TRBV5-1 to TRBJ2-3, with a weak D call TRBD2 (6 bases). V lost 0 bases, J lost 6 bases, and 17 bases lay in between. This CDR3 has 16 residues. Germline V CDR1 and CDR2: SGHRS, YFSETQ.

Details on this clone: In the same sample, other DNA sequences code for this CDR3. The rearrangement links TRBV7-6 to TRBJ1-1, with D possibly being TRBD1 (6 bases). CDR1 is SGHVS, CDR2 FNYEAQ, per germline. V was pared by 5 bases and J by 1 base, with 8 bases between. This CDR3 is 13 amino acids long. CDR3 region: CASSLGQNTEAFF. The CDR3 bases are TGTGCCAGCAGCCTGGGACAGAACACTGAAGCTTTCTTT.

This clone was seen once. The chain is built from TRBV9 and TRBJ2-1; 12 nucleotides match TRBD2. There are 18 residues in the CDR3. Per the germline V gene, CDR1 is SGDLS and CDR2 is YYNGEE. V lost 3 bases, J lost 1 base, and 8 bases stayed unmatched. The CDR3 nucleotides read TGTGCCAGCAGCGCCCCGACTAGCGGGAGAAGGTCCTACAATGAGCAGTTCTTC. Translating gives CASSAPTSGRRSYNEQFF.

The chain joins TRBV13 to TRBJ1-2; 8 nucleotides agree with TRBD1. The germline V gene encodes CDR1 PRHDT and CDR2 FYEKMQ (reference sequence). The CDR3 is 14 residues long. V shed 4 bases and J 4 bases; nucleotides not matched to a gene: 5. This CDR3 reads CASSSDRGLYGYTF. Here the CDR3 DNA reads TGTGCCAGCAGCTCCGACAGGGGCCTCTATGGCTACACCTTC. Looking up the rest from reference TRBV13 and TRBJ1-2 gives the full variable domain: AAGVIQSPRHLIKEKRETATLKCYPIPRHDTVYWYQQGPGQDPQFLISFYEKMQSDKGSIPDRFSAQQFSDYHSELNMSSLELGDSALYFCASSSDRGLYGYTFGSGTRLTVV.

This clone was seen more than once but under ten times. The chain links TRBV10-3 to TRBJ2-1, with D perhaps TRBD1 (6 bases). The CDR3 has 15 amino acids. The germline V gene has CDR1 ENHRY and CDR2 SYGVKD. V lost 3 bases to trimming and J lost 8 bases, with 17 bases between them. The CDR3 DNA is TGTGCCATCAGTGAACCGGGACACGGGCGCGATGAGCAGTTCTTC. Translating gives CAISEPGHGRDEQFF.

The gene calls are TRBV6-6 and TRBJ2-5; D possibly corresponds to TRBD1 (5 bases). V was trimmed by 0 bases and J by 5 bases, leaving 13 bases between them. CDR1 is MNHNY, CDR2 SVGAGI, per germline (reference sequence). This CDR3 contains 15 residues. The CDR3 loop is CASSYSGQGRETQYF. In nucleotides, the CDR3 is TGTGCCAGCAGTTACTCGGGGCAGGGTCGGGAGACCCAGTACTTC.

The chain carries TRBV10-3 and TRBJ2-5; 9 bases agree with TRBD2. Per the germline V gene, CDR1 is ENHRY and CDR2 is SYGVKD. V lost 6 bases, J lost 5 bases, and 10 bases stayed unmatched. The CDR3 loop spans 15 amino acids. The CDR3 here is CAIRAEEAGGETQYF. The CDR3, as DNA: TGTGCCATCAGGGCTGAGGAAGCGGGAGGTGAGACCCAGTACTTC.

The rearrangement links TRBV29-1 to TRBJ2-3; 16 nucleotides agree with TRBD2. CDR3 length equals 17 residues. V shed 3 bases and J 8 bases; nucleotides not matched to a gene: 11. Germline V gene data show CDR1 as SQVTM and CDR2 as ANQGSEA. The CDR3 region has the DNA TGCAGCGTTGAGCCGGGACTAGCGGGAGGGCCTAGGGGTACGCAGTATTTT. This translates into CSVEPGLAGGPRGTQYF.

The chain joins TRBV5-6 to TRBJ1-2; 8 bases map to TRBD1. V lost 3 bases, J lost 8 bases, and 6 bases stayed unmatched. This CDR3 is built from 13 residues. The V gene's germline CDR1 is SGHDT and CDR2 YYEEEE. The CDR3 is CASSSQGAGGYTF. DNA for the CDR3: TGTGCCAGCAGCTCCCAGGGGGCGGGAGGCTACACCTTC.

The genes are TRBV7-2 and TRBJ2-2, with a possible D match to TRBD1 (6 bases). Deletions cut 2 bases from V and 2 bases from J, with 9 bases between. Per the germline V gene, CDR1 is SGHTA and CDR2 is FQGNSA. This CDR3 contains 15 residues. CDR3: CASSLWDTNTGELFF. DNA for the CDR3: TGTGCCAGCAGCTTATGGGACACCAACACCGGGGAGCTGTTTTTT.